These 24 T cell receptor beta chains share one sample of origin, sequenced in a study of cytomegalovirus exposure and HLA in healthy donors (dated by TCRdb to about 2017). The library was built by means of the immunoSEQ multiplex PCR assay. For the multiplex PCR, a mixture combining 60 forward primers for TCR Vbeta segments and 13 reverse primers for TCR Jbeta segments was used. TCRdb stores this immuneACCESS table with in-frame sequences only. Part of the clones is absent; in the studies checked, under half of the shortfall reflects unresolved V genes, and no reason is known for the rest. This sample lists some 130,000 clones; 65% to 80% were detected once. The ten top clones hold approximately 8.2% of the sample. The specimen was PBMCs. The receptor source for this set is a woman between 45 and 65 years old in good health and CMV-seropositive.

J is TRBJ2-5 and V is TRBV15, with 9 bases that match TRBD2. CDR1 and CDR2 (germline): LNHNV, YYDKDF (reference sequence). The trim removed 5 bases at V and 4 bases at J, leaving 11 bases unmatched. The CDR3 runs to 16 residues. The CDR3 DNA reads as TGTGCCACCAGCCCCCGAGCGGGGGGTTCGGGAGAGACCCAGTACTTC. Encoded protein: CATSPRAGGSGETQYF.

CDR3 loop: CASSRGGNEQFF. The CDR3 nucleotides read TGTGCCAGCAGCCGGGGGGGGAATGAGCAGTTCTTC. This chain links TRBV7-3 with TRBJ2-1; TRBD2 agrees at 8 bases. Germline values: CDR1 SGHTA, CDR2 FQGTGA. The CDR3 spans 12 residues. Trimming removed 5 bases from V and 7 bases from J; junction bases left unmatched: 1.

The V call is TRBV30, the J call TRBJ2-5; the D is unclear. Germline assignment: CDR1 GTSNPN and CDR2 SVGIG (reference sequence). The CDR3 has 15 residues. V was shortened by 0 bases and J by 1 base, with 12 bases between the two germline ends. The CDR3 reads CAWSVQLGSQETQYF. The CDR3 region has the DNA TGTGCCTGGAGTGTACAGTTGGGCAGCCAAGAGACCCAGTACTTC.

V usage is TRBV4-3 and J usage is TRBJ1-3, with 7 bases matching TRBD1. The trim removed 1 base at V and 2 bases at J, leaving 8 bases unmatched. Germline CDR1 reads LGHNA; CDR2 reads YSLEER. This CDR3 is 17 amino acids long. This CDR3 reads CASSQGIGRGAGNTIYF. CDR3 sequence (DNA): TGCGCCAGCAGCCAAGGGATAGGCAGGGGGGCTGGAAACACCATATATTTT.

The chain employs TRBV27 and TRBJ2-7, with a tentative D call TRBD1 (5 bases). The length of the CDR3 is 13 residues. The V and J ends lost 7 bases and 2 bases respectively, with 12 bases between them. CDR1 and CDR2 from the germline V gene are MNHEY and SMNVEV (reference sequence). The CDR3 coding sequence is TGTGCCAGCACTGGAACAGGACCCTACGAGCAGTACTTC. Its translation is CASTGTGPYEQYF.

This clone showed up just once. This rearrangement joins TRBV7-9 to TRBJ2-7; 7 nucleotides match TRBD1. V lost 7 bases, J lost 2 bases, and 8 bases stayed unmatched. CDR1 and CDR2 from the germline V gene are SEHNR and FQNEAQ (reference sequence). CDR3 length: 14 amino acids. Here the CDR3 reads CASTPRTGTYEQYF. The CDR3 DNA sequence: TGTGCCAGCACCCCCCGGACAGGCACCTACGAGCAGTACTTC.

This chain connects TRBV6-5 to TRBJ1-1; 11 bases agree with TRBD1. This CDR3 has 14 residues. Germline trimming cut 3 bases from V and 6 bases from J; bases unmatched to any gene: 3. The germline CDR1 and CDR2 sequences are MNHEY and SVGAGI. The CDR3 coding sequence is TGTGCCAGCAGTTATACGGGACAGGGGGCTGAAGCTTTCTTT. Residues: CASSYTGQGAEAFF.

V is TRBV7-8 and J is TRBJ1-6; 11 bases match TRBD1. Germline assignment: CDR1 SGHVS and CDR2 FQNEAQ. The CDR3 sequence is 15 residues long. J was trimmed by 10 bases and V by 5 bases; bases with no gene match: 7. In nucleotides, the CDR3 is TGTGCCAGCAGCGTCGGGACAGGGGGAGACTCACCCCTCCACTTT. Amino acids: CASSVGTGGDSPLHF.

V usage is TRBV19 and J usage is TRBJ2-2; D might be TRBD1 (5 bases). Trimming shortened V by 7 bases and J by 0 bases, and 9 bases separated the two germline ends. The CDR3 runs to 14 residues. CDR1 is LNHDA and CDR2 is SQIVND in the germline V gene (reference sequence). In DNA form, the CDR3 reads TGTGCCAGTATGACAGCTTCGAACACCGGGGAGCTGTTTTTT. This sequence encodes CASMTASNTGELFF.

This clone was seen only once. This chain joins TRBV28 and TRBJ1-1; D may be TRBD1 (6 bases). V lost 1 base to trimming and J lost 3 bases, with 15 bases between them. Germline loops: CDR1 MDHEN, CDR2 SYDVKM. The CDR3 length is 16 residues. CDR3 sequence reads: CASSLSLGGGYTEAFF. For the CDR3, the DNA is TGTGCCAGCAGTTTATCCCTAGGGGGGGGCTACACTGAAGCTTTCTTT. Drawing the rest from reference TRBV28 and TRBJ1-1, the complete variable domain is DVKVTQSSRYLVKRTGEKVFLECVQDMDHENMFWYRQDPGLGLRLIYFSYDVKMKEKGDIPEGYSVSREKKERFSLILESASTNQTSMYLCASSLSLGGGYTEAFFGQGTRLTVV.

The chain links TRBV6-5 to TRBJ1-3; TRBD1 might be the D (5 bases). Per the germline V gene, CDR1 is MNHEY and CDR2 is SVGAGI. Trimming took 2 bases from V and 2 from J, leaving 7 bases between them. The CDR3 is 14 residues long. The CDR3 DNA reads as TGTGCCAGCAGTTACGCCAGGGCTGGAAACACCATATATTTT. Translated, it gives CASSYARAGNTIYF.

J is TRBJ1-2 and V is TRBV4-2, with unresolved D. Germline-derived CDR1 and CDR2 are LGHNA and YNFKEQ. This CDR3 is 16 amino acids long. V lost 1 base and J 3 bases, leaving 15 bases between the germline ends. The CDR3 protein is CASSQADADFDYGYTF. The CDR3 DNA reads as TGTGCCAGCAGCCAAGCGGATGCCGACTTTGACTATGGCTACACCTTC.

This clone occurred a few times. The chain has TRBV4-2 and TRBJ2-7; TRBD1 agrees at 7 bases. Germline V CDR1 and CDR2: LGHNA, YNFKEQ. After removal of 2 bases from V and 3 bases from J, the junction contained 10 bases not matched to a gene. The CDR3 consists of 16 residues. The CDR3 loop is CASSQPGQALVYEQYF. CDR3 nucleotide sequence: TGTGCCAGCAGCCAACCAGGACAGGCCTTGGTCTACGAGCAGTACTTC.

The chain joins TRBV28 to TRBJ2-1; 8 bases are a match to TRBD1. CDR1 and CDR2 from the germline V gene are MDHEN and SYDVKM. CDR3 length: 16 residues. The V segment lost 6 bases and the J segment 2 bases; nucleotides outside the gene matches: 9. The CDR3 is CASRTTGTGAYNEQFF. The CDR3, as DNA: TGTGCCAGCAGAACGACCGGGACAGGAGCCTACAATGAGCAGTTCTTC.

The V gene is TRBV13, the J gene TRBJ2-7; 7 positions match TRBD1. Losses at the gene ends were 5 bases for V and 3 bases for J; bases not matched to a gene: 10. Germline V gene sequence: CDR1 PRHDT, CDR2 FYEKMQ (reference sequence). CDR3 length: 15 amino acids. CDR3 protein: CASSAPGQPDYEQYF. Written as DNA, the CDR3 is TGTGCCAGCAGCGCACCGGGACAGCCTGACTACGAGCAGTACTTC.

J is TRBJ2-1 and V is TRBV4-3; TRBD1 aligns across 8 bases. J was trimmed by 7 bases and V by 4 bases; bases with no gene match: 12. CDR3 length: 16 residues. CDR1 and CDR2 (germline): LGHNA, YSLEER. CDR3 residues: CASSPWDRRIRNEQFF. The CDR3 nucleotides are TGCGCCAGCAGCCCCTGGGACAGGAGAATTCGGAATGAGCAGTTCTTC.

The chain is built from TRBV27 and TRBJ1-3, with D maybe TRBD1 (6 bases). The V gene's germline CDR1 is MNHEY and CDR2 SMNVEV (reference sequence). This CDR3 is built from 14 residues. Trimming removed 8 bases at V and 2 bases at J, with 13 bases between. CDR3 loop: CASGPSGAGNTIYF. The CDR3 bases are TGTGCCAGCGGACCGTCAGGGGCTGGAAACACCATATATTTT.

This chain connects TRBV25-1 to TRBJ2-7, with TRBD2 matching over 9 bases. Looked up from germline, CDR1 is MGHDK and CDR2 is SYGVNS. CDR3 length equals 16 residues. J was trimmed by 7 bases and V by 2 bases; bases with no gene match: 12. The CDR3 nucleotides read TGTGCCAGCAGTGAAAGGGGACTAGCAGGATCCCGGGAGCAGTACTTC. Its protein is CASSERGLAGSREQYF.

The chain recombines TRBV27 with TRBJ2-5; weak D call: TRBD1 (5 bases). Trimming shortened V by 6 bases and J by 5 bases, and 16 bases separated the two germline ends. The germline CDR1 and CDR2 sequences are MNHEY and SMNVEV (reference sequence). This CDR3 comprises 14 residues. The CDR3 sequence is CASSPLQGRETQYF. Written as DNA, the CDR3 is TGTGCCAGCAGCCCCCTGCAGGGCAGGGAGACCCAGTACTTC.

The chain is built from TRBV4-3 and TRBJ2-1, with 7 bases matching TRBD2. The germline V gene has CDR1 LGHNA and CDR2 YSLEER. Germline trimming cut 0 bases from V and 5 bases from J; bases unmatched to any gene: 4. The length of the CDR3 is 15 residues. The CDR3 here is CASSQELASHNEQFF. The CDR3 DNA follows: TGCGCCAGCAGCCAAGAACTAGCGTCTCACAATGAGCAGTTCTTC.

The chain is built from TRBV5-1 and TRBJ1-1, with D unresolved. This CDR3 contains 15 residues. Trimming pared 3 bases from V and 3 bases from J, leaving 15 bases between. In germline, CDR1 is SGHRS, CDR2 YFSETQ. The CDR3 bases are TGCGCCAGCAGCTCCACGGGAGGGTTCGACACTGAAGCTTTCTTT. Protein: CASSSTGGFDTEAFF.

CDR3 amino acids: CASIRDRGDSPLHF. For the CDR3, the DNA is TGTGCCAGCATCCGTGACAGGGGAGATTCACCCCTCCACTTT. The chain uses TRBV2 and TRBJ1-6, with TRBD1 matching over 8 bases. The CDR3 consists of 14 residues. The V gene's germline CDR1 is SNHLY and CDR2 FYNNEI. The V gene end was trimmed by 7 bases and the J gene end by 8 bases; junction bases not matched to a gene: 7.

This clone was counted a single time. The chain has TRBV6-5 and TRBJ1-5; unclear D gene. Per germline, CDR1 MNHEY and CDR2 SVGAGI. This CDR3 is built from 15 residues. Trimming stripped 6 bases from V and 0 bases from J, with 12 bases between. The CDR3 region is CASRVDTYSNQPQHF. The CDR3 DNA follows: TGTGCCAGCAGAGTCGACACCTATAGCAATCAGCCCCAGCATTTT.

The chain joins TRBV9 to TRBJ1-2, with a tentative D call TRBD1 (6 bases). This CDR3 has 14 amino acids. The V end was cut by 0 bases, the J end by 6 bases, with 12 bases between. Germline-derived CDR1 and CDR2 are SGDLS and YYNGEE. The CDR3 DNA is TGTGCCAGCAGCGTAGAGACAGGCGTAGATGGCTACACCTTC. It yields the protein CASSVETGVDGYTF.